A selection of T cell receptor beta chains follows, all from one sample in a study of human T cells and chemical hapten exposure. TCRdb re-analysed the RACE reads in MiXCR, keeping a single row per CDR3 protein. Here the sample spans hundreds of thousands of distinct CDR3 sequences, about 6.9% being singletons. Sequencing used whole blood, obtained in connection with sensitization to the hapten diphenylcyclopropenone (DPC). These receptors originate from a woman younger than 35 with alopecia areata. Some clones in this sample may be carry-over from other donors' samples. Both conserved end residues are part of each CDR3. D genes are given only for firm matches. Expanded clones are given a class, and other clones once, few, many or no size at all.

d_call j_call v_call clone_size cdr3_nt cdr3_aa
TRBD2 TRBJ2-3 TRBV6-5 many TGTGCCAGCAGTTACTCCGGACTAGCGGGGGGGTCCACAGATACGCAGTATTTT CASSYSGLAGGSTDTQYF
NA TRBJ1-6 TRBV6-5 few TGTGCCAGCAGTTCCGTACAGGGCCTTAATTCACCCCTCCACTTT CASSSVQGLNSPLHF
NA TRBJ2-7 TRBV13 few TGTGCCAGCAGCGAAGAAGTAGAAGACCCAGGGGAGTACTTC CASSEEVEDPGEYF
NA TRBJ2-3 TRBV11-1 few TGTGCCAGCAGCCAAAGGACTCGGGCAGATACGCAGTATTTT CASSQRTRADTQYF
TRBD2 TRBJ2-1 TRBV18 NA TGTGCCAGCTCACCACCGGGCGGGAGCAATGAGCAGTTCTTC CASSPPGGSNEQFF
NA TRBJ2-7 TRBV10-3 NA TGTGCCATCAGTGTGGGTCGGGGTTGGTACGAGCAGTACTTC CAISVGRGWYEQYF
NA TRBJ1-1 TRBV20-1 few TGCAGTGCTAGAGGGACGGATAACACTGAAGCTTTCTTT CSARGTDNTEAFF
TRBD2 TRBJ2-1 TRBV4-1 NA TGCGCCAGCAGCCTGTCTGGACTAGCGAGTTACAATGAGCAGTTCTTC CASSLSGLASYNEQFF
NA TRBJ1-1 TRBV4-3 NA TGCGCCAGCAGCCAAGATATCGTCAACACTGAAGCTTTCTTT CASSQDIVNTEAFF
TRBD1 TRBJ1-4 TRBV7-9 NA TGTGCCAGCAGCTCCCCACCCCCGACAGGGGTGGGAGAAAAACTGTTTTTT CASSSPPPTGVGEKLFF
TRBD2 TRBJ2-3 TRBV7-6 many TGTGCCAGCACACGGGGGCGGGGGGGCGCAGATACGCAGTATTTT CASTRGRGGADTQYF
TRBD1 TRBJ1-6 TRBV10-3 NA TGTGCCACCGCGGGGACAGCCTATAATTCACCCCTCCACTTT CATAGTAYNSPLHF
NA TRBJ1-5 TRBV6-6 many TGTGCCAGCAGCCAAGGAGGGGTAAAGCAGCCCCAGCATTTT CASSQGGVKQPQHF